The TCR beta chain described here comes from a study of cytomegalovirus exposure and HLA in healthy donors. V lost 6 bases to trimming and J lost 5 bases; unmatched junction nucleotides: 4. CDR1 is SGHTA and CDR2 is FQGNSA in the germline V gene. The CDR3 consists of 14 residues. PCR employed 60 Vbeta and 13 Jbeta primers. Original data processing: A later analysis counted 65 million to 80 million unique TCR beta chains, some 12 million shared. Data came from immunoSEQ multiplex PCR; TCRdb stores just in-frame clones and leaves some out. V, J and clone size are taken as reported in that table, and D and trimming were inferred from the DNA itself. The table shows tens of thousands of clones, with about three quarters occurring only once.

This chain uses TRBV7-2 with TRBJ2-2; 9 bases align to TRBD2. The sequenced sample was PBMCs. This TCR came from a male donor in good health and CMV-seropositive. The CDR3, as DNA: TGTGCCAGCAGTTCCGCGGGAGGGACCGGGGAGCTGTTTTTT. Translation gives CASSSAGGTGELFF.